The source of this T cell receptor beta chain is a study of shared clonotypes between healthy human individuals. After removal of 6 bases from V and 5 bases from J, the junction contained 9 bases not matched to a gene. The CDR3 is made up of 16 amino acids. Germline CDR1 reads SGHAT; CDR2 reads FQNNGV. The table came from immunoSEQ multiplex PCR; TCRdb's copy has only in-frame clones and leaves some out. The data contain 2 million to 2.5 million clones, over 85% of them singletons. The source is a man between 18 and 35 years old in good health. Some clones in this sample may be carry-over from other donors' samples. The J gene is TRBJ2-2, the V gene TRBV11-2; 10 bases align to TRBD1. The sequencing input was naive CD4+ T cells from PBMCs. Subset of the sample: CD45RA+ positively selected. The CDR3 spells CASRSYRGQGTGELFF. The CDR3 DNA is TGTGCCAGCAGGTCTTATAGGGGACAGGGGACCGGGGAGCTGTTTTTT.